The clone carrying this TCR beta chain was found many times. Antigen unknown. Each CDR3 protein is one row after TCRdb ran MiXCR on the reads. The sample yields 250,000 or so distinct CDR3 sequences, around 15% seen once. This entry is derived from a study of T cell repertoires in cytomegalovirus infection. Turning to the study itself: Matching HLA type and CMV infection were both indicated by public TCR beta signatures. Study results and caveats: HLA-C-restricted CMV clonotypes gave the most frequent clonotype in two of eight donors.

This CDR3 is 19 amino acids long. Germline V gene data show CDR1 as MNHNS and CDR2 as SASEGT. The ends lost 5 bases at V and 0 bases at J; junction bases unmatched: 9. The rearrangement links TRBV6-1 to TRBJ1-6, with 11 positions matching TRBD1. The sequenced sample was CD8+ T cells from PBMCs. This sequence originates from a human donor in good health (CMV status not recorded). Some clones in this sample may be carry-over from other donors' samples. The CDR3, as DNA: TGTGCCAGCAGTCCCTTGGACAGGGGGCGAAACTCCTATAATTCACCCCTCCACTTT. Translated: CASSPLDRGRNSYNSPLHF.